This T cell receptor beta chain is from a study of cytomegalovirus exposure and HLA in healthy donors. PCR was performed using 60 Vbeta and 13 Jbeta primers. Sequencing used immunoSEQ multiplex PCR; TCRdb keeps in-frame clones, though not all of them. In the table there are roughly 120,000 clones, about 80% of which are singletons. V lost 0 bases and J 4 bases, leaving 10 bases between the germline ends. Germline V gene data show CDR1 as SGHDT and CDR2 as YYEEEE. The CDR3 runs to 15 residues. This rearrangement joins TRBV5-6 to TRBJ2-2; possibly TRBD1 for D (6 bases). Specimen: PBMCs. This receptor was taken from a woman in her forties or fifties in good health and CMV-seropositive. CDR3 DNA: TGTGCCAGCAGCTTGGACAGGGCGGCCACCGGGGAGCTGTTTTTT. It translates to CASSLDRAATGELFF.